This TCR beta chain was profiled in a study of blood T cells in healthy people across ages. CDR1 and CDR2 (germline): SQVTM, ANQGSEA. The ends were cut back, 5 bases at V and 6 bases at J, with 10 bases in the middle. The CDR3 is 11 amino acids. The use of a sample-barcoded 5' primer and a J-beta primer mix characterized a second PCR of roughly 6 to 11 cycles. TCRdb passed the 5' RACE reads through MiXCR, listing each CDR3 protein once. The sample yields just under 750,000 distinct CDR3 sequences, around a fifth seen once. Every donor contributed 7.5 to 10 milliliters of peripheral blood by blood draw. Isolation yielded PBMCs, at least 6.5 million per sample, in every case.

The sequenced sample was blood. The chain links TRBV29-1 to TRBJ1-2; no reliable D call. This TCR was sampled from a man between 65 and 80 years old in good health. The CDR3 sequence: CSVRAGNGYTF. For the CDR3, the DNA is TGCAGCGTTCGGGCCGGGAATGGCTACACCTTC.